These T cell receptor beta chains were read from a single sample in a study of CD8 T cells in ankylosing spondylitis. Each CDR3 protein is one row after TCRdb ran MiXCR on the 5' RACE reads. In the table there are approximately 220,000 distinct CDR3 sequences, roughly a tenth of which are singletons. What was sequenced was blood, either unsorted or a sorted T cell fraction (not recorded which). Every receptor here comes from a male donor with ankylosing spondylitis or in good health (not recorded which). The CDR3 runs from the conserved cysteine through the conserved F or W. The D gene is left open where the match is weak. Where a row states a size, it is once, few, many or the class of an expanded clone; other rows omit it.

j_gene	d_gene	v_gene	abundance	CDR3nt	CDR3aa
TRBJ2-7	-	TRBV3-1	many	TGTGCCAGCAGCCAAAACATCTACGAGCAGTACTTC	CASSQNIYEQYF
TRBJ2-4	-	TRBV20-1	many	TGCAGTGCTATGGCGGTGGTGGCCAAAAACATTCAGTACTTC	CSAMAVVAKNIQYF
TRBJ1-2	-	TRBV5-6	-	TGTGCCAGCAGCTTGGTAGGGAATGGCTATGGCTACACCTTC	CASSLVGNGYGYTF
TRBJ2-7	-	TRBV6-5	few	TGTGCCAGCAGGCCCAGGGGGGACGAGCAGTACTTC	CASRPRGDEQYF
TRBJ2-3	-	TRBV4-2	few	TGTGCCAGCAGCCAAGAGGCGCTGGTGGATACGCAGTATTTT	CASSQEALVDTQYF
TRBJ1-5	TRBD1	TRBV12-3/TRBV12-4	many	TGTGCCAGCAGTGCCCGACAGGGTGGGGGTCAGCCCCAGCATTTT	CASSARQGGGQPQHF
TRBJ2-4	-	TRBV20-1	many	TGCAGTGCTAGATTGCAGGGATCTATCGACATTCAGTACTTC	CSARLQGSIDIQYF
TRBJ2-3	-	TRBV7-9	many	TGTGCCAGCAGCTTTGAGGCCACTACCCCTAGCACAGATACGCAGTATTTT	CASSFEATTPSTDTQYF
TRBJ2-1	TRBD2	TRBV7-2	-	TGTGCCAGCAGCCCCAGCGGGGCCTACAATGAGCAGTTCTTC	CASSPSGAYNEQFF
TRBJ2-1	TRBD1	TRBV20-1	many	TGCAGCCCGGGACAGGGGACCAATGAGCAGTTCTTC	CSPGQGTNEQFF
TRBJ1-1	-	TRBV15	-	TGTGCCACCAGCAGAGAGGTAGACATTAAAAGGGTCACTGAAGCTTTCTTT	CATSREVDIKRVTEAFF
TRBJ1-3	-	TRBV12-3/TRBV12-4	many	TGTGCCAGCAGTGACAGGATACGCTCTGGAAACACCATATATTTT	CASSDRIRSGNTIYF
TRBJ2-2	-	TRBV5-1	many	TGCGCCAGCATGATTCAGGGGGGCACCGGGGAGCTGTTTTTT	CASMIQGGTGELFF
TRBJ2-7	TRBD1	TRBV11-2	many	TGTGCCAGCAGCCCAGACAGGGTCTCCTACGAGCAGTACTTC	CASSPDRVSYEQYF
TRBJ2-7	-	TRBV29-1	many	TGCAGCGTTGCTCCCGGGGCTGGCTACGAGCAGTACTTC	CSVAPGAGYEQYF
TRBJ1-2	-	TRBV29-1	many	TGCAGCGTGATCGGGACTTTGGATGGCTACACCTTC	CSVIGTLDGYTF
TRBJ2-3	-	TRBV5-1	-	TGCACCAGCAGCTTGGAATCTCCCGCCGGAGATACGCAGTATTTT	CTSSLESPAGDTQYF
TRBJ2-6	TRBD1	TRBV5-6	-	TGTGCCAGCAGCTTGGCGGGACAGGGAGGCAACGTCCTGACTTTC	CASSLAGQGGNVLTF
TRBJ2-2	-	TRBV2	few	TGTGCCAGCAGTGAATCCGAGTTTAACACCGGGGAGCTGTTTTTT	CASSESEFNTGELFF
TRBJ2-1	TRBD2	TRBV7-2	-	TGTGCCAGCAGCATCAGCGGGGGGGCCTACAATGAGCAGTTCTTC	CASSISGGAYNEQFF
TRBJ2-7	TRBD2	TRBV12-3/TRBV12-4	-	TGTGCCAGCAGGCCTCCGGGACTAGCGGGATACGAGCAGTACTTC	CASRPPGLAGYEQYF
TRBJ1-6	-	TRBV27	many	TGTGCCAGCAGGCTGGACAGCCCAAATTCACCCCTCCACTTT	CASRLDSPNSPLHF
TRBJ2-4	TRBD2	TRBV27	few	TGTGCCAGCGCTCCTAGCGGGTTAGCCAAAAACATTCAGTACTTC	CASAPSGLAKNIQYF
TRBJ2-3	-	TRBV29-1	many	TGCAGCGTTGAACCAAGCACAGATACGCAGTATTTT	CSVEPSTDTQYF
TRBJ2-3	TRBD2	TRBV7-3	few	TGTGCCAGCAGCCTTCGGGGGGTAGTCGCAGATACGCAGTATTTT	CASSLRGVVADTQYF
TRBJ2-1	TRBD1	TRBV20-1	many	TGCAGTGCTAGGACAGGGGGCGTTCATGAGCAGTTCTTC	CSARTGGVHEQFF
TRBJ2-7	-	TRBV6-6	many	TGTGCCAGCAGTTATGGCGCTGACGAGCAGTACTTC	CASSYGADEQYF
TRBJ2-3	-	TRBV28	many	TGTGCCAGCAGTTTATCCTCCGGGACTAGCACAGATACGCAGTATTTT	CASSLSSGTSTDTQYF
TRBJ1-4	-	TRBV20-1	-	TGCAGTGCTAGAGATCCAGGGACCAGGGGCGAAAAACTGTTTTTT	CSARDPGTRGEKLFF
TRBJ1-5	-	TRBV28	-	TGTGCCAGCAGGCCCTTTACGCCGGCAGGGGACAATCAGCCCCAGCATTTT	CASRPFTPAGDNQPQHF
TRBJ2-5	-	TRBV5-1	many	TGCGCCAGCAGATTCGGGTCTCCCCAAGAGACCCAGTACTTC	CASRFGSPQETQYF
TRBJ2-7	TRBD1	TRBV18	many	TGTGCCAGCTCGCCGACAGGGGTACTCCCCTACGAGCAGTACTTC	CASSPTGVLPYEQYF
TRBJ2-7	TRBD2	TRBV12-3/TRBV12-4	few	TGTGCCAGCAGTTTTCTAGCGGGGGCCTCCTACGAGCAGTACTTC	CASSFLAGASYEQYF
TRBJ2-5	-	TRBV5-1	many	TGCGCCAGCAGCTTGGCGACAAGTTCAGAGACCCAGTACTTC	CASSLATSSETQYF
TRBJ2-5	TRBD1	TRBV29-1	many	TGCAGCGTTGTTACAGGGACAGGGGAGACCCAGTACTTC	CSVVTGTGETQYF
TRBJ1-5	TRBD1	TRBV12-3/TRBV12-4	many	TGTGCCAGCAGGACAGGGGTGCAGCAGCCCCAGCATTTT	CASRTGVQQPQHF
TRBJ2-2	TRBD1	TRBV27	many	TGTGCCAGCAGTTTTTGGGACAGGGCGAACACCGGGGAGCTGTTTTTT	CASSFWDRANTGELFF
TRBJ2-3	-	TRBV7-9	once	TGTGCCACCAGCTTGAACACAGATACGCAGTATTTT	CATSLNTDTQYF
TRBJ1-5	-	TRBV12-3/TRBV12-4	-	TGTGCCAGCAGCCCGGGGGAGTTCCAGCCCCAGCATTTT	CASSPGEFQPQHF
TRBJ1-5	TRBD1	TRBV12-3/TRBV12-4	-	TGTGCCAGCAGCCCTGGACAGGGGGTTGGGCCCCAGCATTTT	CASSPGQGVGPQHF
TRBJ2-1	-	TRBV7-3	many	TGTGCCAGCAGCTTAACGGTAACAACGAATGAGCAGTTCTTC	CASSLTVTTNEQFF
TRBJ2-2	TRBD1	TRBV25-1	few	TGTGCCAGCAGTGAATACCCGGGGACAGGGGGCTCGAGAACCGGGGAGCTGTTTTTT	CASSEYPGTGGSRTGELFF
TRBJ2-1	-	TRBV3-1	-	TGTGCCAGCAGTTCTGGTTCCTACAATGAGCAGTTCTTC	CASSSGSYNEQFF
TRBJ2-2	-	TRBV7-7	few	TGTGCTAGCAGTTCGATCATTTACGGGGAGCTGTTTTTT	CASSSIIYGELFF
TRBJ1-4	-	TRBV29-1	many	TGCAGCGCAGCCACAGGATCAGTAGAAAAACTGTTTTTT	CSAATGSVEKLFF
TRBJ2-1	TRBD2	TRBV5-1	many	TGCGCCAGCAGCTTGGCGGGACTAGCGGGAAACAATGAGCAGTTCTTC	CASSLAGLAGNNEQFF
TRBJ1-4	TRBD1	TRBV29-1	-	TGCAGCGTCCGACCTTCAGGGGGCTTGAATGAAAAACTGTTTTTT	CSVRPSGGLNEKLFF
TRBJ2-3	-	TRBV20-1	many	TGCAGCCTTGGCCCCAGGGTAGGAGATACGCAGTATTTT	CSLGPRVGDTQYF
TRBJ2-3	-	TRBV12-3/TRBV12-4	few	TGTGCCAGCAGTGGGAACGATTATACGCAGTATTTT	CASSGNDYTQYF
TRBJ1-4	-	TRBV5-1	few	TGCGCCAGCAGCTTGGGCCCCGCTGCGGGGAATCAAGAAAAACTGTTTTTT	CASSLGPAAGNQEKLFF
TRBJ2-3	TRBD2	TRBV2	few	TGTGCCAGCAGCCCCGGGGGGGGGCCCTCAGATACGCAGTATTTT	CASSPGGGPSDTQYF
TRBJ2-5	-	TRBV28	few	TGTGCCAGCAGTTTAAAGGACATCGGAGTCCAAGAGACCCAGTACTTC	CASSLKDIGVQETQYF
TRBJ2-1	TRBD1	TRBV5-1	many	TGCGCCAGCAGCTGGGGGGGACAGGGTCTGAATGAGCAGTTCTTC	CASSWGGQGLNEQFF
TRBJ2-1	-	TRBV5-1	many	TGCGCCAGCAGCTTGGGGGCGGAGGAGGGATCTGCATACAATGAGCAGTTCTTC	CASSLGAEEGSAYNEQFF